This T cell receptor (beta chain) came from a study of cytomegalovirus exposure and HLA in healthy donors (dated by TCRdb to about 2017). For the study in its entirety: In an earlier analysis of 550 to 750 of the donors, 250 to 300 Gb of sequence data and 117 million unique TCR beta sequences from roughly 180 million T cells were reported. An earlier analysis of fewer than 750 of the donors used high-throughput TCR beta sequencing to judge whether each TCR beta V gene segment behaved as functional or pseudogenic. The study profiled the T cell repertoires of 500 to 800 subjects by immunosequencing and related them to cytomegalovirus serostatus. A later genetic analysis took genome-wide SNP genotypes for about 65% of the 666 donors and used that subset as a discovery cohort. Among 300 to 500 genotyped donors of the cohort, an average of around 250,000 unique TCR beta nucleotide sequences was sequenced per donor, of which roughly 18% were non-productive. The later analysis used no new phenotypic data to find candidate immune exposures, relying instead on TCR beta sequences and their occurrence across donors. HLA typing covered class I and class II loci at four-digit resolution. A later analysis re-analyzed previously published TCR beta repertoires from 666 donors and added high-resolution HLA genotyping to study TCR occurrence patterns. Donor age, sex, ethnicity and CMV serostatus were collected together with the repertoire data. The genetic ancestry cluster associated with self-reported Caucasian donors included around 76% of the 398 genotyped donors. A separate validation cohort of more than 100 different subjects was used in addition to the approximately 700-subject first cohort. The study aimed to test whether signatures of past pathogen exposure could be identified by cataloging public T cell receptors. Roughly 5 DR-DQ haplotypes were treated as single units for association and clustering because of strong linkage in the cohort. An early release covering over 500 HLA-typed donors comprised about 310 gigabases of sequencing data and roughly 86 million unique TCR sequences. All discovery cohort repertoires had been generated on a single sequencing platform. Typing coverage varied by locus: roughly 629-640 donors for A, B, C, DRB1 and DQB1; around 560 for DQA1; nearly 610 for DPA1; 450 to 480 for DPB1. The study combined high-throughput TCR immunosequencing, statistical association of individual TCRs with disease status, and machine learning to predict cytomegalovirus infection status.

Worth noting for this clone: It lacks a known antigen. One base away there is no much larger clone; base qualities are not given.

The cohort was made up of roughly 670 healthy bone marrow donors. Cohort members were all nominally healthy when sampled, although unrecorded immune exposures were likely present. The donor was CMV seronegative and was included in the group of under 450 seronegative cohort members. Each donor provided a peripheral blood sample, and peripheral blood mononuclear cells were used for TCR beta sequencing. Genomic DNA extraction from the blood cell samples was performed with the Qiagen DNeasy Blood Extraction Kit. Points the paper makes about the study in general: Several of the top co-occurrence clusters appeared to be linked to parvovirus B19, influenza, CMV and Epstein-Barr virus, according to a later analysis. A total of 164 TCR beta chains were listed by the study as associated with cytomegalovirus. An earlier analysis of 587 of the donors showed that most TCR beta V segments appeared in productive rearrangements either about 87% or about 30% of the time, which broadly matched IMGT annotations. Specific HLA alleles were associated with 18,000 or so TCR beta sequences at a false discovery rate of 0.05 in a later analysis. According to a later analysis, most CMV-associated TCR beta chains appeared to be HLA-restricted, and the HLA associations seemed to be driven largely by CMV exposure. According to a later analysis, TCR association rates differed among HLA loci, with DRB1 alleles showing the most associated TCRs and HLA-C alleles showing the fewest. Correlated functional status among segregating V segments might reflect linkage disequilibrium, but an unknown experimental factor could not be ruled out. A further reported finding was that TCR beta sequences accurately predicted the HLA-A and HLA-B alleles for most subjects in the first cohort. In a later analysis, HLA-associated TCR beta chains were found to be more clonally expanded and to have lower generation probabilities than equally common non-associated chains. In vitro tests confirmed that a few of the cytomegalovirus-associated TCR beta chains recognize cytomegalovirus antigens. The 87-base-pair reads could not distinguish some IMGT-functional V segments, including TRBV6-2 and TRBV6-3, so those segments were excluded. This cohort had only TCR beta chains sequenced, and the lack of alpha or paired-chain data limited which features could be detected. The sequencing pipeline was judged likely to have produced a cluster of highly shared sequence variants as a technical artifact. Assigning TCR associations to individual alleles was difficult when HLA alleles, especially DR and DQ, strongly co-occurred. The classifier was reported to diagnose cytomegalovirus status with high specificity and sensitivity in both the original and validation cohorts. Presence/absence analyses assumed roughly uniform sequencing depth across donors, an assumption that may not hold. It was suggested by the authors that the approach could potentially be generalized to other disease states and immunological phenotypes. In a later genetic analysis, a missense DCLRE1C variant was associated with V-gene and J-gene trimming of TCR beta chains, and the association was replicated in an independent cohort. The only immune exposure information available for the cohort was CMV serostatus. Because HLA typing was unavailable for some donors at each locus, only the typed subset was used in association tests. According to a later genetic analysis, donors in an Asian-associated ancestry cluster had fewer N-insertions in productive TCRs than the roughly 670-donor mean. Most TCR sequences were seen in very few donors, while some public TCRs were found in many individuals. The earlier analysis of approximately 540 of the donors excluded 15 to 20 rarely observed V segments, including chromosome 9 orphons, because counts were too low.

Reading from cysteine to phenylalanine, the CDR3 counts 14 amino acids. Kept here is only the CDR3 DNA, which spans 42 bases and is read in frame from base 1. CDR1 GTSNPN and CDR2 SVGIG are derived from the germline V gene (reference sequence). Relative to germline, V is 2 bases shorter and J is 1 base shorter, with 8 bases between their ends. Receptors were amplified or captured by the immunoSEQ multiplex PCR assay. The multiplex PCR relied on a mix of 60 forward primers for TCR Vbeta segments and 13 reverse primers for TCR Jbeta segments. The CDR3 region of rearranged TCR beta genes was amplified from genomic DNA by a multiplex PCR assay. The amplified TCR beta libraries were sequenced on the Illumina HiSeq System as 87-base-pair reads. In the paper's pipeline: Across the 700 or so repertoires, a later analysis counted about 81 million unique TCR beta chains, 8.5 million to 12 million of which were shared by at least two donors. Raw reads were error-corrected and collapsed into unique sequences with a nearest-neighbor algorithm that merged closely related sequences to remove PCR and sequencing errors. V, D and J gene segments were assigned by aligning CDR3 sequences to IMGT reference sequences. For a sequence to be retained, at least a six-nucleotide match to both a V gene segment and a J gene segment was required. A rearrangement counted as productive if the CDR3 had no stop codons and remained in frame with V and J, and every other rearrangement counted as non-productive. Following IMGT convention, CDR3 was defined as the stretch from the second conserved V-encoded cysteine up to the conserved J-encoded phenylalanine. Sequences without an unambiguous match to a single V gene segment were excluded from the earlier analysis of approximately 600 of the donors. An earlier analysis of under 750 of the donors called V segments functional above 56.7% productive rearrangements and segregating when the between-donor standard deviation exceeded 5%. A statistical classification framework was developed to diagnose cytomegalovirus status using the catalog of TCR beta chain sequences. In a later analysis, V and J genes were assigned by comparing TCR nucleotide sequences against IMGT/GENE-DB human TR gene sequences. A later analysis assigned CDR3 sequences and most-parsimonious VDJ recombination scenarios with the TCRdist pipeline. In a later analysis, each TCR beta chain was defined by its CDR3 amino acid sequence together with its V-gene family, and reads lacking a unique V-gene family were excluded. To address suspected cross-contamination and a sequencing artifact, a later analysis removed 592 highly shared, low-generation-probability nucleotide sequences. For each public chain, a later analysis derived a clonal expansion index from normalized ranks of inferred template counts within each repertoire. Generation probabilities in a later analysis came from a VDJ recombination model fitted to out-of-frame rearrangements, and those results were checked against IGoR. Hypergeometric tests were used in a later analysis to score TCR-TCR, TCR-HLA and TCR-CMV co-occurrence, with a repertoire-size bias correction applied to the TCR pairs. False discovery rates were estimated in a later analysis by permuting HLA or CMV assignments 20 times. In a later analysis, co-occurring TCRs were grouped using DBSCAN, and TCRdist sequence similarity was added for clustering within HLA-allele-positive subsets. Repertoires with fewer than 30,000 or more than 120,000 public chains, plus five repertoires with anomalous nucleotide sharing, were excluded from co-occurrence clustering. The clones in this table, taken by TCRdb from immuneACCESS, are in-frame only. Not every clone is retained; where verified, under half of the shortfall comes from an unresolved V gene, and the cause of the rest is unknown. From that table come the V and J calls and clone size; the DNA was used to work out D and trimming. The sample records 100,000 to 150,000 clones, over 70% of which are singletons. More than 2.5% of the sample comes from the top ten.

Here the chain combines TRBV30 and TRBJ2-2, and the D gene may be TRBD2, 5 bases matching. The TCR was taken from a woman between 45 and 65 years old in good health and CMV-seronegative. Sequencing was performed on PBMCs. The bases are TGTGCCTGGAGTTTGGCGGGGAACACCGGGGAGCTGTTTTTT. This codes for CAWSLAGNTGELFF.